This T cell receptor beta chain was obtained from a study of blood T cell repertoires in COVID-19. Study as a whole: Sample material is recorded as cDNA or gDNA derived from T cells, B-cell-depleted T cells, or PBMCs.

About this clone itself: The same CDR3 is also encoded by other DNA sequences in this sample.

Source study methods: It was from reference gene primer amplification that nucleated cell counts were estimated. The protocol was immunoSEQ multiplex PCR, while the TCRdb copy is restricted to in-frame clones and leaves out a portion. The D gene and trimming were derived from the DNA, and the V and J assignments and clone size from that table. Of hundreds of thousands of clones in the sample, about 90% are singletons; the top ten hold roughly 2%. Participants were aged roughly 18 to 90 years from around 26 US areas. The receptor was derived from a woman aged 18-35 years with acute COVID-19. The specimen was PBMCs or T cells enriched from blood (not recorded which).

The CDR3 reads CASSLPGTEAFF. CDR3 nucleotides: TGTGCCAGCAGCCTCCCCGGGACTGAAGCTTTCTTT. V and J are TRBV28 and TRBJ1-1; D gene unclear. Trimming took 6 bases from V and 5 from J, leaving 10 bases between them. The CDR3 contains 12 residues. CDR1 and CDR2 (germline): MDHEN, SYDVKM.